This T cell receptor (beta chain) was sequenced in a study of blood T cell repertoires in COVID-19. Study as a whole: The origin of the acute and convalescent COVID-19 samples was the United States, Italy and Spain.

Libraries were prepared by immunoSEQ multiplex PCR; TCRdb keeps only in-frame clonotypes and omits some of them. The sample gives 130,000 to 150,000 clones, roughly 80% of which show up once; about 10% is in the top ten. Living in 20 to 30 US areas, the participants were between 18 and 89 years of age. V was clipped by 6 bases and J by 2 bases, with 11 bases between them. Germline V gene sequence: CDR1 SNHLY, CDR2 FYNNEI. The CDR3 contains 14 residues. This chain links TRBV2 with TRBJ1-3, with D maybe TRBD1 (6 bases). The specimen was PBMCs or T cells enriched from blood (not recorded which). This TCR was sampled from a man aged 45-65 years who had recovered from COVID-19. The CDR3 here is CASRVGQPGNTIYF. The CDR3 coding sequence is TGTGCCAGCAGAGTAGGACAGCCTGGAAACACCATATATTTT.